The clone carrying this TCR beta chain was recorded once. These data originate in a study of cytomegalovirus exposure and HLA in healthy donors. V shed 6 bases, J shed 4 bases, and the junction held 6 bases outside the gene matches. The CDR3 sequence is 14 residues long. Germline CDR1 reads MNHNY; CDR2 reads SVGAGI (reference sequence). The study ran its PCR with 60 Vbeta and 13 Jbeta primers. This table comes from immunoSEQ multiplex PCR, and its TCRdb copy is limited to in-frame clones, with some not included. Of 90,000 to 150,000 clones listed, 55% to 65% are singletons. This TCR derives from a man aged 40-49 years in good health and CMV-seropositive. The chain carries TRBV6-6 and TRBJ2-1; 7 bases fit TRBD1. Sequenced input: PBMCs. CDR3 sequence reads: CASSIRDSYNEQFF. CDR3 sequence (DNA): TGTGCCAGCAGCATTCGGGACAGTTACAATGAGCAGTTCTTC.